A selection of T cell receptor beta chains follows, all from one sample in a study of T cell clonotyping in hematopoietic cell transplantation. Libraries were prepared by immunoSEQ multiplex PCR; TCRdb keeps only in-frame clonotypes and omits some of them. This sample carries 69,000 or so clones, roughly 93% of them seen once, and the ten largest clones take around 1.6%. Sequenced input: peripheral blood mononuclear cells. Receptors were obtained from a man aged 45 to 65 in good health. Some clones in this sample may be carry-over from other donors' samples. CDR3s include the opening cysteine and the closing phenylalanine or tryptophan. The D gene is left open where the match is weak. The size field is filled for only some rows; it gives once, few, many or a size class.

>TRBD1|TRBJ1-3|TRBV19|NA
CASSIRRQGATGNTIYF
TGTGCCAGTAGTATACGTCGACAGGGGGCAACTGGAAACACCATATATTTT
>NA|TRBJ1-1|TRBV5-6|NA
CASSPRPGAHTEAFF
TGTGCCAGCAGCCCCCGTCCGGGAGCTCACACTGAAGCTTTCTTT
>TRBD1|TRBJ1-2|TRBV28|NA
CASTAQDRPRGGYTF
TGTGCCAGCACCGCTCAGGACAGGCCGAGGGGGGGCTACACCTTC
>TRBD1|TRBJ2-3|TRBV28|NA
CASTPLLGGTGNTDTQYF
TGTGCCAGCACCCCCCTCCTCGGCGGGACAGGGAACACAGATACGCAGTATTTT
>NA|TRBJ2-3|TRBV7-2|NA
CASSPGDFSTDTQYF
TGTGCCAGCAGCCCCGGGGACTTTAGCACAGATACGCAGTATTTT
>NA|TRBJ1-1|TRBV9|once
CASSVAGQVSTEAFF
TGTGCCAGCAGCGTAGCGGGTCAGGTTTCCACTGAAGCTTTCTTT
>NA|TRBJ1-1|TRBV29-1|NA
CSVRWDRREGKNTEAFF
TGCAGCGTTCGATGGGACCGTCGGGAGGGGAAGAACACTGAAGCTTTCTTT
>NA|TRBJ2-2|TRBV5-6|NA
CASSLVGPGELFF
TGTGCCAGCAGCTTGGTAGGTCCCGGGGAGCTGTTTTTT
>NA|TRBJ2-7|TRBV28|NA
CASSLISLGAREQYF
TGTGCCAGCAGTTTGATCTCTTTGGGGGCTCGCGAGCAGTACTTC
>NA|TRBJ2-6|TRBV28|NA
CASTPDASGANVLTF
TGTGCCAGCACCCCAGACGCGTCTGGGGCCAACGTCCTGACTTTC
>TRBD2|TRBJ2-7|TRBV27|NA
CASSGTSGNTYEQYF
TGTGCCAGCAGTGGGACTAGCGGGAACACCTACGAGCAGTACTTC